This TCR beta chain was identified in a study of shared clonotypes between healthy human individuals. Notes on the study in general: Non-shared clonotypes had lower generation probabilities than clonotypes shared by all four sorted-subset donors.

Genomic DNA of each subset was evenly split across several immunoSEQ plates. The data were produced by immunoSEQ multiplex PCR, yet TCRdb's version contains in-frame clones alone and is incomplete. The sample records around 650,000 clones, 95% to 97% being singletons. Naive CD8 cells lacked CD45RO and underwent positive selection for CCR7, leaving out terminally differentiated effector memory CD45RA+ cells. V shed 10 bases and J 0 bases; nucleotides not matched to a gene: 3. There are 13 residues in the CDR3. The germline CDR1 and CDR2 sequences are MNHEY and SMNVEV (reference sequence). Turning to this clone: Its antigen remains unidentified.

The receptor was derived from a woman aged 30 to 39 in good health. The specimen sequenced was naive CD8+ T cells sorted from blood. The chain recombines TRBV27 with TRBJ1-3; the match to TRBD1 covers 7 bases. CDR3 nucleotide sequence: TGTGCCACCCAGGGGGGCTCTGGAAACACCATATATTTT. As protein: CATQGGSGNTIYF.